Presented here are 7 T cell receptor beta chains from one specimen sequenced in a study of Ad26.COV2.S vaccination and SARS-CoV-2 variants. The data were produced by immunoSEQ multiplex PCR, yet TCRdb's version contains in-frame clones alone and is incomplete. The sample lists about 94,000 clones, more than 70% occurring once. The starting material was peripheral blood, obtained after recovery from COVID-19. The receptors here all came from a human donor who had recovered from COVID-19.

DNA of the CDR3: TGTGCCAGCAGTACTAGCGGGGGACTCTCCTACGAGCAGTACTTC. This codes for CASSTSGGLSYEQYF. The V call is TRBV6-2 or TRBV6-3, the J call TRBJ2-7; 11 nucleotides align to TRBD2. The CDR3 has 15 residues. V trimming: 5 bases; J trimming: 0 bases; junction bases outside the gene matches: 3. Germline CDR1 MNHEY, CDR2 SVGEGT.

The J gene is TRBJ2-7, the V gene TRBV5-6; 9 bases fit TRBD2. Trimming at V came to 4 bases and at J to 5 bases, leaving 10 bases not matched to a gene. This CDR3 region has 15 residues. The V gene's germline CDR1 is SGHDT and CDR2 YYEEEE. CDR3 region: CASSPGGGGWNEQYF. DNA of the CDR3: TGTGCCAGCAGCCCTGGCGGGGGGGGCTGGAACGAGCAGTACTTC.

This clone occurred a few times. The chain carries TRBV5-6 and TRBJ2-7; D uncertain. Germline V gives CDR1 SGHDT, CDR2 YYEEEE. This CDR3 is 13 amino acids long. V was trimmed by 6 bases and J by 1 base, leaving 11 bases between them. The DNA of the CDR3 is TGTGCCAGCACCATGACGCTGTCCTACGAGCAGTACTTC. Translating gives CASTMTLSYEQYF.

The V call is TRBV27, the J call TRBJ2-6; 8 bases are a match to TRBD1. The J segment lost 0 bases and the V segment lost 5 bases, leaving 9 bases of the junction unmatched. The CDR3 runs 18 residues. The V gene's germline CDR1 is MNHEY and CDR2 SMNVEV (reference sequence). The CDR3 nucleotides read TGTGCCAGCAGTCTTAAGACAGGGGTGGGCTCTGGGGCCAACGTCCTGACTTTC. Encoded protein: CASSLKTGVGSGANVLTF.

This sequence joins TRBV5-4 and TRBJ1-2; TRBD1 matches 7 bases. Germline trimming cut 4 bases from V and 6 bases from J; bases unmatched to any gene: 9. Germline CDR1 SGHNT, CDR2 YYREEE (reference sequence). CDR3 size: 14 residues. This CDR3 reads CASSPDDRADGYTF. Written as DNA, the CDR3 is TGTGCCAGCAGCCCGGACGACAGGGCTGATGGCTACACCTTC.

This chain connects TRBV2 to TRBJ2-1; 7 bases agree with TRBD1. The CDR3 runs to 13 residues. The ends lost 6 bases at V and 6 bases at J; junction bases unmatched: 5. Germline V gives CDR1 SNHLY, CDR2 FYNNEI. The CDR3 DNA sequence: TGTGCCAGCAGAAAGACAGGGATCAATGAGCAGTTCTTC. It translates to CASRKTGINEQFF.

This chain links TRBV5-5 with TRBJ2-7; 7 bases match TRBD1. The CDR3 sequence is 15 residues long. Germline CDR1 reads SGHKS; CDR2 reads YYEKEE (reference sequence). J lost 0 bases, V lost 0 bases, and 3 bases had no gene match. CDR3 DNA: TGTGCCAGCAGCTTGGAAGGGGGCCCCTCCTACGAGCAGTACTTC. Protein product: CASSLEGGPSYEQYF. Using reference TRBV5-5 and TRBJ2-7 for the parts outside the CDR3, the full variable domain is DAGVTQSPTHLIKTRGQQVTLRCSPISGHKSVSWYQQVLGQGPQFIFQYYEKEERGRGNFPDRFSARQFPNYSSELNVNALLLGDSALYLCASSLEGGPSYEQYFGPGTRLTVT.